The clone carrying this T cell receptor beta chain was seen a few times. Its specificity is not known. This entry comes from a study of CD8+ T cells in alopecia areata. Study in general: It was oral tofacitinib, at 5 to 10 mg twice daily, that treated patients received. Severity scores in treated patients reflected the percentage of scalp affected.

Treatment of the sample: oral pan-JAK inhibitor, 5-10 mg twice daily. cDNA reverse transcribed from extracted RNA served as the sequencing template. Only in-frame clones appear in the TCRdb table, and some are missing; sequencing was by immunoSEQ multiplex PCR. The data contain about 220,000 clones, more than 45% of them singletons. Study-level results: Greater clonality was observed in lesional scalp samples, especially alopecia totalis/universalis, versus normal scalp. Under tofacitinib, fewer expanded CD8+ clones appeared among the top 100 scalp clones.

The sample here was CD4+ T cells sorted from blood, taken at week 4, from a patient treated with tofacitinib. The TCR originated in a human donor with alopecia areata.

This CDR3 is CTDRGGQPQHF. CDR3 nucleotide sequence: TGCACCGACAGGGGAGGTCAGCCCCAGCATTTT. The chain recombines TRBV29-1 with TRBJ1-5; 8 nucleotides line up with TRBD1. Germline V lookup: CDR1 SQVTM, CDR2 ANQGSEA. The CDR3 is 11 residues long.